A single sample gave rise to the 12 T cell receptor beta chains below, sequenced in a study of T-cell memory formation after mild COVID-19. A single record per CDR3 protein comes from TCRdb applying MiXCR to the 5' RACE reads. In the table there are nearly 200,000 distinct CDR3 sequences, about a sixth of which are singletons. Material: PBMCs or a T cell subset sorted from them (not recorded which). These receptors all stem from an adult woman who had mild COVID-19 (a few samples of this study predate the infection). Cell type and time point are not known.

This clonotype was detected many times. V is TRBV6-5 and J is TRBJ2-1, with 9 bases fitting TRBD1. J gave up 4 bases and V 5 bases, and 6 bases lay outside the gene matches. CDR1 is MNHEY, CDR2 SVGAGI, per germline. This CDR3 comprises 15 residues. The CDR3 sequence is CASSASGTGYNEQFF. The CDR3, as DNA: TGTGCCAGCAGTGCCTCCGGGACAGGGTACAATGAGCAGTTCTTC.

This clonotype was observed many times. The CDR3 is CASSGTSGSVNEQFF. For the CDR3, the DNA is TGTGCCAGCAGTGGGACTAGCGGGAGTGTCAATGAGCAGTTCTTC. The chain employs TRBV6-6 and TRBJ2-1, with TRBD2 matching over 14 bases. The trim removed 5 bases at V and 6 bases at J, leaving 3 bases unmatched. The CDR3 is 15 amino acids. CDR1 and CDR2 (germline): MNHNY, SVGAGI (reference sequence).

Turning to this clonotype: The missing conserved phenylalanine or tryptophan at the end of this CDR3 makes a read error likely. This rearrangement joins TRBV18 to TRBJ2-3; TRBD1 might be the D (6 bases). The V end lost 1 base, the J end lost 4 bases, and 9 bases lay between the germline ends. CDR3 length equals 14 residues. The germline gives CDR1 KGHSH, CDR2 LQKENI. The CDR3 bases are TGTGCCAGCTCACCACAACAGGGATCAGATACGCAGTATTCT. Its protein is CASSPQQGSDTQYS.

CDR3 protein: CAISALAGAHNEQFF. CDR3 nucleotides: TGTGCCATCAGTGCTCTAGCGGGAGCCCACAATGAGCAGTTCTTC. The chain carries TRBV10-3 and TRBJ2-1, with 10 bases aligning to TRBD2. The germline CDR1 and CDR2 sequences are ENHRY and SYGVKD. V lost 4 bases and J lost 5; bases outside the gene matches: 5. The CDR3 has 15 residues.

The rearrangement uses TRBV7-2 and TRBJ2-1; no definite D call. The CDR3 has 14 amino acids. CDR1 is SGHTA, CDR2 FQGNSA, per germline. Trimming removed 1 base from V and 6 bases from J, with 10 bases in between. CDR3: CASSLGRWGNEQFF. CDR3 sequence (DNA): TGTGCCAGCAGCTTAGGACGCTGGGGCAATGAGCAGTTCTTC.

J is TRBJ1-1 and V is TRBV10-1; maybe TRBD1 (6 bases). Germline CDR1 WNHNN, CDR2 SYGVQD (reference sequence). The CDR3 runs 13 residues. V was pared by 9 bases and J by 5 bases, with 16 bases between. CDR3 sequence: CARKRRGRTEAFF. The CDR3 coding sequence is TGCGCCAGAAAACGCAGGGGAAGGACTGAAGCTTTCTTT.

The sample holds a few counts of this clonotype. The rearrangement joins TRBV15 to TRBJ1-4; D call uncertain. From germline, CDR1 is LNHNV and CDR2 YYDKDF (reference sequence). Trimming took off 0 bases at V and 0 bases at J, with 2 bases between the two ends. The length of the CDR3 is 14 residues. CDR3 amino acids: CATSRETTNEKLFF. In nucleotides, the CDR3 is TGTGCCACCAGCAGAGAAACAACTAATGAAAAACTGTTTTTT.

The chain joins TRBV5-1 to TRBJ2-3, with 11 positions matching TRBD2. The ends lost 7 bases at V and 2 bases at J; junction bases unmatched: 12. The germline gives CDR1 SGHRS, CDR2 YFSETQ. The CDR3 sequence is 17 residues long. CDR3: CASAGAGTSGFTDTQYF. The CDR3 DNA reads TGCGCCAGCGCGGGAGCCGGGACTAGCGGATTCACAGATACGCAGTATTTT. Using reference TRBV5-1 and TRBJ2-3 for the parts outside the CDR3, the full variable domain is KAGVTQTPRYLIKTRGQQVTLSCSPISGHRSVSWYQQTPGQGLQFLFEYFSETQRNKGNFPGRFSGRQFSNSRSEMNVSTLELGDSALYLCASAGAGTSGFTDTQYFGPGTRLTVL.

This clonotype has more than one count but fewer than ten. The genes are TRBV28 and TRBJ2-3; no clear D. Germline CDR1 is MDHEN and CDR2 is SYDVKM. The V end lost 4 bases, the J end lost 5 bases, and 7 bases lay between the germline ends. This CDR3 has 12 residues. CDR3 residues: CASSSLLDTQYF. As DNA, the CDR3 is TGTGCCAGCAGTTCACTACTAGATACGCAGTATTTT.

This clonotype was picked up a small number of times. The chain employs TRBV7-8 and TRBJ1-4; 7 nucleotides align to TRBD1. CDR3 size: 14 residues. J gave up 8 bases and V 4 bases, and 7 bases lay outside the gene matches. Germline CDR1 and CDR2: SGHVS and FQNEAQ. CDR3 DNA: TGTGCCAGCAGCTCGGGACAGCTCGGAGAAAAACTGTTTTTT. Its translation: CASSSGQLGEKLFF.

V usage is TRBV30 and J usage is TRBJ1-2; D is unresolved. The CDR3 spans 11 residues. CDR1 GTSNPN and CDR2 SVGIG come from the germline V gene (reference sequence). The germline V and J ends were trimmed by 3 bases and 5 bases, with 7 bases remaining between them. CDR3 sequence: CAWSIRYGYTF. The CDR3 DNA reads as TGTGCCTGGAGCATTCGTTATGGCTACACCTTC.

The rearrangement links TRBV10-3 to TRBJ1-2; 7 nucleotides line up with TRBD1. Trimming took 6 bases from V and 0 from J; bases not matched to a gene: 10. Germline lookup yields CDR1 ENHRY and CDR2 SYGVKD. CDR3 length equals 16 residues. The CDR3 region is CAISPRQGPANYGYTF. The DNA of the CDR3 is TGTGCCATCAGCCCAAGACAGGGACCAGCTAACTATGGCTACACCTTC.